This TCR beta chain originates from a study of OX40 agonist ivuxolimab in advanced cancers. The wider study: Males comprised 75% to 90% of the group, whose mean age was approximately 61 years (range 23 to 79).

A history of autoimmune disease or systemic immunosuppression excluded patients. The assay was immunoSEQ multiplex PCR, and TCRdb's table has in-frame clones only and misses some. The sample comprises roughly 60,000 clones, about 83% of which are singletons, and roughly 30% rests with the top ten. CDR1 and CDR2 from the germline V gene are MNHEY and SVGAGI. This CDR3 comprises 13 residues. V shed 0 bases and J shed 11 bases, with 12 bases lying between them. Points from the study as a whole: By week 6 at 0.1 to 3.0 mg/kg, blood CD4+ and CD8+ T cells had expanded clonally. Expanded clones were, on average, more numerous in CD8+ T cells than in CD4+.

Comments on this clone: Its antigen remains unidentified.

This chain links TRBV6-5 with TRBJ2-3; D is perhaps TRBD1 or TRBD2 (5 bases each). The sample here was CD4+ or CD8+ T cells sorted from blood, taken in a trial of the OX40 agonist ivuxolimab. The clonotype was recovered from an adult with an advanced solid tumor such as melanoma, head and neck, liver or kidney cancer. This CDR3 is CASSYSRGSLQYF. The CDR3 DNA follows: TGTGCCAGCAGTTACTCGAGGGGTTCTTTGCAGTATTTT.